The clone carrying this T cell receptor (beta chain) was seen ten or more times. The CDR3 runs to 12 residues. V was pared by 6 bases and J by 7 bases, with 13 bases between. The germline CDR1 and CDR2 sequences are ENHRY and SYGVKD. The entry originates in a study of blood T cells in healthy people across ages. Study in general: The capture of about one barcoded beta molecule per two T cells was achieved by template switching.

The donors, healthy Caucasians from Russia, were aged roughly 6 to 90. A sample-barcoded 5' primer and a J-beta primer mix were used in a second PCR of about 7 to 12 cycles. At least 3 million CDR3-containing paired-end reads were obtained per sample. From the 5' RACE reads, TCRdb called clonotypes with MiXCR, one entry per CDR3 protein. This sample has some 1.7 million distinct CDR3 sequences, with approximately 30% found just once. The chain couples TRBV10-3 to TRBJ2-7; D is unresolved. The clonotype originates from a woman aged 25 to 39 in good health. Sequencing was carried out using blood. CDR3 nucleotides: TGTGCCATCAGCAAGACGAAATATGAGCAGTACTTC. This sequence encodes CAISKTKYEQYF.